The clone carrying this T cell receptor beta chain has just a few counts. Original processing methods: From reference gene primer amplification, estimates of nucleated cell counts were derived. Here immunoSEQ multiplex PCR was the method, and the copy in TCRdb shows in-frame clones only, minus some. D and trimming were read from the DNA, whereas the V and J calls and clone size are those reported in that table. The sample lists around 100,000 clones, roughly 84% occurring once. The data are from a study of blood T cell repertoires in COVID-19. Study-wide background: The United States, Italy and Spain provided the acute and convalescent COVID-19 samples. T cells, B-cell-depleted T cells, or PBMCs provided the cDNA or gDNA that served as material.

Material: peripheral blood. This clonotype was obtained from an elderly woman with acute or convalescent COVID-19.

The chain's CDR3 is CASSREGQGTVEKLFF. In DNA form, the CDR3 reads TGCGCCAGCAGCCGCGAAGGACAGGGGACAGTAGAAAAACTGTTTTTT. This chain joins TRBV5-1 and TRBJ1-4, with TRBD1 identical over 9 bases. Trimming cost V 4 bases and J 8 bases; bases outside gene matches: 12. Germline V gene data show CDR1 as SGHRS and CDR2 as YFSETQ. The CDR3 is made up of 16 amino acids.